What follows are 7 T cell receptor beta chains derived from one specimen sequenced in a study of blood T cell repertoires in COVID-19. Using immunoSEQ multiplex PCR, the repertoire was profiled, and TCRdb retains in-frame clones only, with some absent. The sample contains just under 90,000 clones, roughly 78% of which appear only once. The sample comprised peripheral blood. The receptors were gathered from a woman older than 75 with acute or convalescent COVID-19.

In this sample, this clone turned up once. The chain uses TRBV5-1 and TRBJ2-3; 7 bases match TRBD1. V was clipped by 7 bases and J by 6 bases; unmatched bases: 14. CDR3 length: 15 residues. Germline CDR1 reads SGHRS; CDR2 reads YFSETQ. CDR3 amino acids: CASCLGDRDVDTQYF. CDR3 nucleotides: TGCGCCAGCTGCCTAGGAGACAGGGACGTGGATACGCAGTATTTT.

The J gene is TRBJ2-3, the V gene TRBV4-3; D ambiguous. The length of the CDR3 is 14 residues. Trimming shortened V by 4 bases and J by 6 bases, and 14 bases separated the two germline ends. Germline V gene sequence: CDR1 LGHNA, CDR2 YSLEER. The CDR3 nucleotides read TGCGCCAGCAGCCTGAGCGACCAGTACGATACGCAGTATTTT. Protein product: CASSLSDQYDTQYF.

The genes are TRBV5-4 and TRBJ1-2; D is unclear. Germline CDR1 reads SGHNT; CDR2 reads YYREEE (reference sequence). The CDR3 is 15 amino acids. Between the trimmed V and J ends, which lost 3 bases and 0 bases, there was a span of 12 bases. The CDR3 DNA reads TGTGCCAGCAGCTCCCTTGACTCAGCTAACTATGGCTACACCTTC. This gives the protein CASSSLDSANYGYTF.

The chain recombines TRBV27 with TRBJ2-1; 15 bases align to TRBD2. The CDR3 is 19 residues long. Germline V gene lookup returns CDR1 MNHEY and CDR2 SMNVEV (reference sequence). The J segment lost 0 bases and the V segment lost 6 bases, leaving 9 bases of the junction unmatched. The CDR3 coding sequence is TGTGCCAGCAGAGCCCGAGGACTAGCGGGGGGGTACTCCTACAATGAGCAGTTCTTC. Protein: CASRARGLAGGYSYNEQFF.

This clone was observed a few times. This chain uses TRBV28 with TRBJ1-2; 7 nucleotides match TRBD1. The CDR3 covers 14 residues. The germline V gene has CDR1 MDHEN and CDR2 SYDVKM. J gave up 4 bases and V 5 bases, and 7 bases lay outside the gene matches. CDR3 DNA: TGTGCCAGCAGTGGAGCAGGGGGTGGCTATGGCTACACCTTC. This encodes CASSGAGGGYGYTF.

This clone was detected once. The chain recombines TRBV15 with TRBJ2-7; 8 bases map to TRBD2. The CDR3 has 15 amino acids. V trimming: 0 bases; J trimming: 2 bases; junction bases outside the gene matches: 3. Per germline, CDR1 LNHNV and CDR2 YYDKDF (reference sequence). The CDR3: CATSREGSGAYEQYF. Written as DNA, the CDR3 is TGTGCCACCAGCAGAGAGGGTAGCGGGGCCTACGAGCAGTACTTC.

The chain uses TRBV6-2 or TRBV6-3 and TRBJ2-7; 10 bases fit TRBD2. The CDR3 is 17 residues long. Germline CDR1 is MNHEY and CDR2 is SVGEGT. V gave up 7 bases and J gave up 7 bases; unmatched junction bases: 19. Written as DNA, the CDR3 is TGTGCCAGCACCCCTTTGCTAGCGGGGGCAAGAATAGGAGAGCAGTACTTC. Its protein is CASTPLLAGARIGEQYF.